These T cell receptor beta chains were read from a single sample in a study of follicular helper T cells after annual influenza vaccination. TCRdb's copy holds only in-frame clones and misses some; the assay was immunoSEQ multiplex PCR. The sample contains around 10,000 clones, roughly 80% of which appear only once. The specimen was CXCR5+ CD38- circulating T follicular helper cells from blood, collected on the day of influenza vaccination. These receptor sequences come from an adult who received the influenza vaccine. CDR3s include the opening cysteine and the closing phenylalanine or tryptophan. D genes are given only for firm matches. Size values are once, few and many counts, or a class for expanded clones, and some rows have none.

TGTGCCAGCAGCTCGAAGGGGATGGGGTGGCTAGCGGCAGATCAAGAGACCCAGTACTTC CASSSKGMGWLAADQETQYF TRBV7-7 - 20 TRBJ2-5 TRBD2
TGTGCCAGCAGCCGGGCCGGGGTTCCTCGCAATGAGCAGTTCTTC CASSRAGVPRNEQFF TRBV7-2 once 15 TRBJ2-1 -
TGTGCCAGCAGTGGCAACAGGGCCGAGCAGTACTTC CASSGNRAEQYF TRBV6-1 - 12 TRBJ2-7 -
TGCGCCAGCAGCCCCGGCGGAGGGAACTATGGCTACACCTTC CASSPGGGNYGYTF TRBV5-1 - 14 TRBJ1-2 -
TGTGCCAGCAGGTTTGGAGGAGAGCAGTTCTTC CASRFGGEQFF TRBV6-6 - 11 TRBJ2-1 -
TGTGCCACCAGTGTCTTCCGGGTTTCTTCGGGTGAAAAACTGTTTTTT CATSVFRVSSGEKLFF TRBV15 - 16 TRBJ1-4 -
TGTGCCAGCAGTGAATCCCTAACTCCGCAGTATTTT CASSESLTPQYF TRBV2 - 12 TRBJ2-3 -
TGTGCCAGCAGCGGGACTGACAATCAGCCCCAGCATTTT CASSGTDNQPQHF TRBV9 few 13 TRBJ1-5 -
TGTGCCAGCGGTATCAGGGACGCTCAGCCCCAGCATTTT CASGIRDAQPQHF TRBV6-9 - 13 TRBJ1-5 -
TGTGCCAGCATGGGGACGGGGAATGAAAAACTGTTTTTT CASMGTGNEKLFF TRBV27 - 13 TRBJ1-4 -
TGTGCCAGCTCACCAGCCCGGGACAACTATGGCTACACCTTC CASSPARDNYGYTF TRBV18 once 14 TRBJ1-2 -
TGTGCCAGCACCAAACCTGTAGAAGGAGAAGGCTACACCTTC CASTKPVEGEGYTF TRBV5-4 few 14 TRBJ1-2 -
TGTGCCAGCAGCCAAGAAGGCGGGGGGGCAGTCTCCTACAATGAGCAGTTCTTC CASSQEGGGAVSYNEQFF TRBV4-2 once 18 TRBJ2-1 TRBD2
TGTGCCAGCAGTGACTCGAACCCCGGACTAGCGGGGGGCCAAGAGACCCAGTACTTC CASSDSNPGLAGGQETQYF TRBV6-4 - 19 TRBJ2-5 TRBD2
TGTGCCAGCAGCTTAGGACTAGCGGGGACAGATACGCAGTATTTT CASSLGLAGTDTQYF TRBV7-6 - 15 TRBJ2-3 TRBD2
TGTGCCAGCCCGGGGCCCGGGAACACAGATACGCAGTATTTT CASPGPGNTDTQYF TRBV28 - 14 TRBJ2-3 -
TGTGCCAGCAGCGGGAGTAATCCCAATGAGCAGTTCTTC CASSGSNPNEQFF TRBV11-2 - 13 TRBJ2-1 -
TGTGCCTGGAGTCGGCAGGCCGAGCAGTACTTC CAWSRQAEQYF TRBV30 - 11 TRBJ2-7 -
TGTGCCAGCAGAGAGACAGGGCGAGGGAATGAGCAGTTCTTC CASRETGRGNEQFF TRBV7-9 once 14 TRBJ2-1 TRBD1
TGTGCCAGCTCACCACCGGGACACCCCCCCCACAGGGCTCGACTAAGTTCTGGGGCCAACGTCCTGACTTTC CASSPPGHPPHRARLSSGANVLTF TRBV18 few 24 TRBJ2-6 -
TGTGCCAGCAGTTTAAAGGCCTCCTACGAGCAGTACTTC CASSLKASYEQYF TRBV27 - 13 TRBJ2-7 -
TGTGCCAGCAGTAGCCTCTCGGGGCGATACGAGCAGTACTTC CASSSLSGRYEQYF TRBV6-5 - 14 TRBJ2-7 -
TGCGCCAGCAGCCAAGAGGGGGCGGGATATATTGAGCAGTTCTTC CASSQEGAGYIEQFF TRBV4-3 once 15 TRBJ2-1 -
TGTGCCAGCAGCCCCCTTACTAGCTCCTACAATGAGCAGTTCTTC CASSPLTSSYNEQFF TRBV5-6 - 15 TRBJ2-1 -
TGTGCCAGCAGCTCATCGGGGACAGATACGCAGTATTTT CASSSSGTDTQYF TRBV7-2 - 13 TRBJ2-3 -
TGTGCCAGCACTTGGACACGGTCGAACACTGAAGCTTTCTTT CASTWTRSNTEAFF TRBV7-2 - 14 TRBJ1-1 -
TGTGCCAGCAGTTATTCAGGACAGGGAAGAGAGGCTAACTATGGCTACACCTTC CASSYSGQGREANYGYTF TRBV28 - 18 TRBJ1-2 TRBD1
TGTGCCAGCAGCTCCACAGGAGCGGGGGCAGATACGCAGTATTTT CASSSTGAGADTQYF TRBV11-2 once 15 TRBJ2-3 TRBD2